This entry features one T cell receptor (beta chain) sequence. No cognate antigen has been identified for it. There are no base qualities to consult, and no much larger clone falls within one base. The CDR3 runs 14 residues from the cysteine to the phenylalanine. Kept here is only the CDR3 DNA, which spans 42 bases and is read in frame from base 1. CDR1 and CDR2 are drawn from the germline V gene: MNHNS, SASEGT. V is reduced by 2 bases and J by 5 bases, leaving a spacing of 12 bases between them. These data come from a study of blood T cell repertoires in COVID-19 (dated by TCRdb to 2020 to 2022). For the wider study: Samples from collaborators originated in the United States, Italy and Spain and spanned both the acute and convalescent phases of COVID-19. The material from the prospective study consisted of cDNA or gDNA derived from T cells, B-cell-depleted T cells, or PBMCs. Deeply sampled blood TCRbeta repertoires from subjects exposed to, actively infected with, or recovered from COVID-19 were included in the dataset. The repertoires were released in a freely available public database intended as a resource for research on the immune response to SARS-CoV-2. The samples were drawn from the first 160 participants of the ongoing ImmuneRACE study and from 1,200 or so subjects provided by 6 global collaborators. The sample metadata nearly always contained a de-identified subject ID, COVID-19 status, age in years and sex. Where HLA class I and class II types were available, the types were taken from metadata supplied by the sample provider, not from assay-based typing.

The collaborating institutions used their own protocols to collect whole blood in K2EDTA tubes. Collaborator samples were shipped for TCRbeta analysis as frozen whole blood, isolated PBMCs, or DNA extracted from either sample type. TCRbeta CDR3 regions were amplified from genomic DNA by means of the immunoSEQ Assay, a bias-controlled multiplex PCR. Processing in the source paper ran as follows. The number of nucleated cells in each sample was estimated by amplification of reference gene primers within the assay. To quantify the absolute abundance of each unique TCRbeta CDR3 rearrangement, sequence reads were collapsed and filtered. For each sample, productive Simpson clonality was calculated as the square root of Simpson's diversity index across productive rearrangements. TCRdb took this table from immuneACCESS and kept in-frame rearrangements with V and J called. Such tables lack part of the clones; where checked against another copy, unresolved V genes explain under half of the gap, and the rest is unexplained. V, J and clone size derive from that table, while D and trimming were established from the DNA sequence. Here the sample has about 120,000 clones; roughly 79% occur a single time. Over 9.5% of the sample is in the top ten clones.

Study-wide conclusions, independent of this receptor: The amount of clinical and demographic metadata varied by source and participant and was provided uncurated.

Sequencing used peripheral blood. The chain is made from TRBV6-1 and TRBJ1-1; a weak D assignment points to TRBD1 (5 bases agree). The sequence was obtained from a human donor in a cohort sampled during active COVID-19. The DNA is as follows: TGTGCCAGCAGTGAACTCGGGGGTCGGACTGAAGCTTTCTTT. The resulting protein is CASSELGGRTEAFF.